This entry lists 28 T cell receptor beta chains sequenced from one sample in a study of beta chain features in type 1 diabetes. The study reverse transcribed the entire isolated RNA, so it sequenced expressed TCRB transcripts. The data were produced by immunoSEQ multiplex PCR, yet TCRdb's version contains in-frame clones alone and is incomplete. The sample holds fewer than 900,000 clones, roughly a sixth seen once. Sequenced sample: naive CD4+ T cells from blood. Receptors were obtained from a woman aged 18-29 years in good health.

The CDR3 reads CAISDPRFGNEQFF. In DNA, the CDR3 is TGTGCCATCAGTGACCCGAGGTTCGGCAATGAGCAGTTCTTC. This rearrangement joins TRBV10-3 to TRBJ2-1, with D uncertain. There are 14 residues in the CDR3. Germline assignment: CDR1 ENHRY and CDR2 SYGVKD. V dropped 3 bases and J dropped 6 bases, with 12 bases sitting between them.

The V gene is TRBV7-3, the J gene TRBJ2-7, with TRBD2 matching 8 bases. There are 14 residues in the CDR3. Germline V CDR1 and CDR2: SGHTA, FQGTGA. With 2 bases clipped from V and 5 bases from J, the junction kept 5 bases outside the gene matches. The CDR3 loop reads CASSLSGTRHEQYF. The DNA of the CDR3 is TGTGCCAGCAGCTTATCCGGGACTAGGCACGAGCAGTACTTC.

This clone was seen a handful of times. This sequence joins TRBV25-1 and TRBJ1-4; 7 bases line up with TRBD1. Germline assignment: CDR1 MGHDK and CDR2 SYGVNS. The CDR3 extends over 16 amino acids. Losses at the gene ends were 4 bases for V and 2 bases for J; bases not matched to a gene: 7. CDR3 sequence: CASSVLTGATNEKLFF. As DNA, the CDR3 is TGTGCCAGCAGTGTCCTAACAGGGGCCACTAATGAAAAACTGTTTTTT.

This clone was seen a few times. The V call is TRBV19, the J call TRBJ2-5; 9 nucleotides align to TRBD1. J gave up 4 bases and V 10 bases, and 10 bases lay outside the gene matches. The CDR3 covers 14 residues. Germline CDR1 reads LNHDA; CDR2 reads SQIVND (reference sequence). The CDR3 DNA reads as TGTGCCACCTCGATGGGACAGGGTAGAGAGACCCAGTACTTC. Amino acid sequence: CATSMGQGRETQYF.

The V gene is TRBV5-4, the J gene TRBJ2-2; D not resolved. CDR1 and CDR2 (germline): SGHNT, YYREEE (reference sequence). The CDR3 is made up of 17 amino acids. Trimming took off 4 bases at V and 7 bases at J, with 23 bases between the two ends. The CDR3 spells CASSGGPHLRSDGELFF. In DNA form, the CDR3 reads TGTGCCAGCAGCGGTGGACCTCACCTCAGGTCGGACGGGGAGCTGTTTTTT.

This clone turned up a few times. V gene TRBV2 combines with J gene TRBJ1-2; 9 bases are a match to TRBD1. Unmatched junction bases numbered 11, after V lost 6 bases and J lost 6 bases. Germline CDR1 is SNHLY and CDR2 is FYNNEI. CDR3 length equals 15 residues. The CDR3 nucleotides read TGTGCCAGCAGGAAGACAGGGGGTAGTTGGGATGGCTACACCTTC. Translated: CASRKTGGSWDGYTF.

The J gene is TRBJ2-1, the V gene TRBV6-6; 11 bases map to TRBD2. The CDR3 extends over 15 amino acids. Germline V CDR1 and CDR2: MNHNY, SVGAGI (reference sequence). J lost 6 bases, V lost 11 bases, and 12 bases had no gene match. The CDR3 nucleotides read TGTGCCGGGTCCTTTAGCGGGAGGGGAACCAATGAGCAGTTCTTC. Translation: CAGSFSGRGTNEQFF.

This clone has a handful of counts. This chain joins TRBV7-9 and TRBJ1-1, with TRBD1 matching 9 bases. The CDR3 spans 14 residues. Per germline, CDR1 SEHNR and CDR2 FQNEAQ (reference sequence). Trimming took 5 bases from V and 5 from J; bases not matched to a gene: 6. The CDR3 sequence is CASSPQGALTEAFF. CDR3 nucleotides: TGTGCCAGCAGCCCACAGGGGGCTTTGACTGAAGCTTTCTTT.

V usage is TRBV28 and J usage is TRBJ1-2; TRBD1 agrees at 7 bases. Germline V gives CDR1 MDHEN, CDR2 SYDVKM. The CDR3 spans 15 residues. V was pared by 1 base and J by 4 bases, with 6 bases of the junction left unmatched. CDR3 sequence (DNA): TGTGCCAGCAGTTTATCGGGACAGTCTCTCTATGGCTACACCTTC. Translating it yields CASSLSGQSLYGYTF.

This clone was seen only a few times. The V and J genes are TRBV4-3 and TRBJ2-1, with 7 bases fitting TRBD1. Looked up from germline, CDR1 is LGHNA and CDR2 is YSLEER. The CDR3 has 20 residues. V lost 0 bases, J lost 0 bases, and 14 bases stayed unmatched. The CDR3 loop is CASSQDYLRWDSSSYNEQFF. The CDR3 nucleotides are TGCGCCAGCAGCCAAGATTATTTAAGGTGGGACAGTAGCTCCTACAATGAGCAGTTCTTC.

The V and J genes are TRBV4-3 and TRBJ2-7; perhaps TRBD1 as D (7 bases). This CDR3 has 17 amino acids. The germline V gene has CDR1 LGHNA and CDR2 YSLEER. Trimming cost V 0 bases and J 3 bases, with 18 bases left between them. In DNA form, the CDR3 reads TGCGCCAGCAGCCAAGAGAGTGGACAGGACTATAACTACGAGCAGTACTTC. It translates to CASSQESGQDYNYEQYF.

The chain employs TRBV29-1 and TRBJ2-7, with 8 bases identical to TRBD2. CDR3 length: 13 residues. CDR1 and CDR2 from the germline V gene are SQVTM and ANQGSEA. With V trimmed by 6 bases and J by 6 bases, 10 bases remained unmatched. The DNA of the CDR3 is TGCAGCGTCGAAACCGGGACTAGTCGCGAGCAGTACTTC. Translating gives CSVETGTSREQYF.

The V and J genes are TRBV27 and TRBJ2-1; 14 positions match TRBD2. This CDR3 has 16 residues. V gave up 4 bases and J gave up 9 bases; unmatched junction bases: 8. Looked up from germline, CDR1 is MNHEY and CDR2 is SMNVEV (reference sequence). The CDR3 nucleotides read TGTGCCAGCAGTTCCCGGGGGACTAGCGGGAGAGCTGAGCAGTTCTTC. It translates to CASSSRGTSGRAEQFF.

This clone was seen a few times. The chain is built from TRBV28 and TRBJ2-7; no reliable D call. CDR1 is MDHEN, CDR2 SYDVKM, per germline. Deletions cut 6 bases from V and 3 bases from J, with 18 bases between. The CDR3 is 15 amino acids. CDR3 protein: CASSTKSSLDYEQYF. The CDR3 bases are TGTGCCAGCAGCACTAAGAGTAGCCTGGACTACGAGCAGTACTTC.

This clone came up a few times. V and J are TRBV7-9 and TRBJ2-5, with D possibly being TRBD2 (7 bases). This CDR3 has 15 residues. V was cut by 5 bases and J by 1 base, with 14 bases left in between. Looked up from germline, CDR1 is SEHNR and CDR2 is FQNEAQ (reference sequence). CDR3 protein: CASSPQGGGQETQYF. In nucleotides, the CDR3 is TGTGCCAGCAGCCCGCAAGGGGGGGGCCAAGAGACCCAGTACTTC.

The genes are TRBV9 and TRBJ2-7, with no clear D. Germline lookup yields CDR1 SGDLS and CDR2 YYNGEE. The germline V and J ends were trimmed by 0 bases and 7 bases, with 8 bases remaining between them. CDR3 size: 12 residues. The CDR3 is CASSVGMGEQYF. Here the CDR3 DNA reads TGTGCCAGCAGCGTAGGGATGGGTGAGCAGTACTTC.

This clone was found a few times. This sequence joins TRBV4-3 and TRBJ1-1; TRBD1 matches at 10 bases. Germline-derived CDR1 and CDR2 are LGHNA and YSLEER. This CDR3 contains 17 residues. The J segment lost 1 base and the V segment lost 0 bases, leaving 5 bases of the junction unmatched. The CDR3 DNA reads TGCGCCAGCAGCCAAGATTTGACAGGGGGCCCGAACACTGAAGCTTTCTTT. This sequence encodes CASSQDLTGGPNTEAFF.

A few counts support this clone. The CDR3 here is CAIMSNTEAFF. The CDR3 nucleotides are TGTGCCATCATGTCGAACACTGAAGCTTTCTTT. The V call is TRBV6-6, the J call TRBJ1-1, with D uncertain. The germline gives CDR1 MNHNY, CDR2 SVGAGI (reference sequence). The CDR3 contains 11 residues. Trimming cost V 10 bases and J 1 base, with 7 bases left between them.

In its sample, this clone was seen a few times. V is TRBV27 and J is TRBJ2-2; TRBD2 agrees at 8 bases. CDR1 is MNHEY and CDR2 is SMNVEV in the germline V gene (reference sequence). Trimming took 5 bases from V and 7 from J; bases not matched to a gene: 9. The CDR3 has 15 residues. The CDR3 spells CASSPRAGAGGELFF. CDR3 sequence (DNA): TGTGCCAGCAGTCCCCGAGCGGGAGCGGGCGGGGAGCTGTTTTTT.

This clone was recorded a few times. The V call is TRBV5-6, the J call TRBJ2-1; D is unresolved. Germline V gene lookup returns CDR1 SGHDT and CDR2 YYEEEE. Trimming took 4 bases from V and 12 from J, leaving 14 bases between them. The CDR3 length is 12 residues. The chain's CDR3 is CASSGSSFGQFF. CDR3 sequence (DNA): TGTGCCAGCAGCGGCTCCTCGTTCGGGCAGTTCTTC.

The gene calls are TRBV5-4 and TRBJ1-1; D is unclear. Germline lookup yields CDR1 SGHNT and CDR2 YYREEE (reference sequence). V was cut by 3 bases and J by 0 bases, with 12 bases left in between. The CDR3 totals 15 residues. Here the CDR3 DNA reads TGTGCCAGCAGCTCACGGAAACAAATGAACACTGAAGCTTTCTTT. This encodes CASSSRKQMNTEAFF.

The V call is TRBV14, the J call TRBJ1-1; no reliable D call. Germline V lookup: CDR1 SGHDN, CDR2 FVKESK. The V and J ends lost 0 bases and 4 bases respectively, with 6 bases between them. The length of the CDR3 is 13 residues. CDR3: CASSQEGLTEAFF. CDR3 DNA sequence: TGTGCCAGCAGCCAAGAAGGGCTCACTGAAGCTTTCTTT.

The V and J genes are TRBV10-3 and TRBJ1-6; TRBD1 is a possible D gene (5 bases). The CDR3 runs to 17 residues. The V end lost 2 bases, the J end lost 7 bases, and 18 bases lay between the germline ends. Germline V gene lookup returns CDR1 ENHRY and CDR2 SYGVKD. The CDR3 bases are TGTGCCATCAGTGAGAGAGGGGTAGCAGGGCGGAATTCACCCCTCCACTTT. Translating gives CAISERGVAGRNSPLHF.

The V and J genes are TRBV28 and TRBJ2-3, with TRBD2 matching 7 bases. The CDR3 loop spans 16 amino acids. V lost 1 base and J lost 4; bases outside the gene matches: 8. The germline V gene encodes CDR1 MDHEN and CDR2 SYDVKM. CDR3 amino acids: CASSLSASGGADTQYF. The CDR3 DNA reads as TGTGCCAGCAGTTTATCGGCTAGCGGAGGTGCAGATACGCAGTATTTT. The complete variable domain, with remaining parts taken from reference TRBV28 and TRBJ2-3, reads DVKVTQSSRYLVKRTGEKVFLECVQDMDHENMFWYRQDPGLGLRLIYFSYDVKMKEKGDIPEGYSVSREKKERFSLILESASTNQTSMYLCASSLSASGGADTQYFGPGTRLTVL.

This clone was counted only a few times. The chain uses TRBV5-1 and TRBJ2-7; D is ambiguous. CDR3 length equals 15 residues. The germline V gene encodes CDR1 SGHRS and CDR2 YFSETQ. With 0 bases removed from V and 3 bases from J, the gap between germline ends came to 13 bases. The chain's CDR3 is CASSLGARVNYEQYF. DNA for the CDR3: TGCGCCAGCAGCTTGGGGGCGAGAGTCAACTACGAGCAGTACTTC.

A few counts support this clone. The chain carries TRBV9 and TRBJ1-2, with D unresolved. Trimming removed 3 bases from V and 8 bases from J, with 17 bases in between. CDR3 length: 14 residues. Per germline, CDR1 SGDLS and CDR2 YYNGEE. CDR3 DNA sequence: TGTGCCAGCAGCGGCGGGCCCTGGGAGGTGGGCTACACCTTC. Protein product: CASSGGPWEVGYTF.

V gene TRBV7-3 combines with J gene TRBJ1-1; a possible D gene is TRBD1 (5 bases). The germline gives CDR1 SGHTA, CDR2 FQGTGA. V was clipped by 2 bases and J by 0 bases, with 10 bases between them. The CDR3 spans 15 residues. For the CDR3, the DNA is TGTGCCAGCAGCTTATCCTCAGGGATGAACACTGAAGCTTTCTTT. It encodes CASSLSSGMNTEAFF.

This sequence joins TRBV2 and TRBJ2-5; 13 nucleotides agree with TRBD2. CDR1 is SNHLY, CDR2 FYNNEI, per germline. The V and J ends lost 6 bases and 1 base, in that order; junction bases with no gene match: 2. This CDR3 has 15 residues. CDR3 coding DNA: TGTGCCAGCAGCGGACTAGCGGGAGTCCAAGAGACCCAGTACTTC. It specifies CASSGLAGVQETQYF.